The rows below give T cell receptor beta chains drawn from one sample of a study of T-cell memory formation after mild COVID-19. TCRdb reprocessed the 5' RACE reads via MiXCR and lists one record per CDR3 protein. The sample consists of 250,000 to 300,000 distinct CDR3 sequences, 15% to 20% of them appearing once. Sequencing input: PBMCs or a T cell subset sorted from them (not recorded which). The receptors come from a man younger than 35 who had mild COVID-19 (a few samples of this study predate the infection). Cell type and time point are not known. Both conserved end residues are trimmed from each CDR3. D genes are given only for firm matches.

CDR3 protein	V gene	J gene	CDR3 length	D gene
ASRLTGGINSPLH	TRBV5-1	TRBJ1-6	13	TRBD1
ASSLEEG	TRBV7-9	TRBJ2-7	7	NA
ASSQVAGTEANYGYT	TRBV4-1	TRBJ1-2	15	TRBD1
ASSLSQGAVGDTQY	TRBV7-3	TRBJ2-3	14	TRBD1
AWGQGGYT	TRBV30	TRBJ1-2	8	NA
ASSLLGEEEGETQY	TRBV7-8	TRBJ2-5	14	NA
ASSSNYNSPLH	TRBV7-2	TRBJ1-6	11	NA
ASSRDRTNYEQY	TRBV12-3/TRBV12-4	TRBJ2-7	12	NA
ASRAGGHTGELF	TRBV6-5	TRBJ2-2	12	TRBD2
ASSFGQANEQF	TRBV5-1	TRBJ2-1	11	NA
AWWSGNTIY	TRBV12-3/TRBV12-4	TRBJ1-3	9	NA
ASSLGRVSGELF	TRBV12-3/TRBV12-4	TRBJ2-2	12	NA
ASTPVGGANSDEQF	TRBV6-5	TRBJ2-1	14	TRBD2
ASSQYLEDRRLYGYT	TRBV4-3	TRBJ1-2	15	TRBD1
AWSEGAQTGETQY	TRBV30	TRBJ2-5	13	NA
ASSSNPNRALLSNEKLF	TRBV27	TRBJ1-4	17	NA
ASSLSRSGFDGYT	TRBV12-3/TRBV12-4	TRBJ1-2	13	NA
ASTWDRDSNQPQH	TRBV2	TRBJ1-5	13	TRBD1
SAIRQPQSSYNEQF	TRBV20-1	TRBJ2-1	14	NA
SARQGHTDTQY	TRBV20-1	TRBJ2-3	11	NA
ASSQDRHRGGSTDTQY	TRBV4-3	TRBJ2-3	16	NA
ASSPRRYSTDTQY	TRBV7-2	TRBJ2-3	13	NA
ASSAPGSNYGYT	TRBV7-9	TRBJ1-2	12	NA
ASSWGLAGNNEQF	TRBV7-2	TRBJ2-1	13	TRBD2
ASILDRDLYGYT	TRBV6-1	TRBJ1-2	12	TRBD1
ASSYDRMQPQH	TRBV6-6	TRBJ1-5	11	NA
ASSTGQGFTEAF	TRBV5-1	TRBJ1-1	12	TRBD1
ASSYDVGEAF	TRBV6-2/TRBV6-3	TRBJ1-1	10	NA
ASSQGGANREQY	TRBV3-1	TRBJ2-7	12	NA
AIKDQRGGGETQY	TRBV10-3	TRBJ2-5	13	NA